These T cell receptor beta chains were read from a single sample in a study of blood T cells in healthy people across ages. One entry per CDR3 protein, called by TCRdb with MiXCR from the 5' RACE reads. Of around 1,000,000 distinct CDR3 sequences detected, more than 30% appear once; the ten largest clones hold around 13%. Sequencing was done on a sample of blood. These receptor sequences come from a man aged 18 to 35 in good health. Both conserved end residues are part of each CDR3. The order of the fields is clone size, J gene, V gene, D gene, CDR3 DNA, CDR3 protein. D genes are given only for firm matches. Expanded clones get a size class; other rows say once, few or many, or leave the size out.

abundance: .; j_gene: TRBJ2-1; v_gene: TRBV4-3; d_gene: .; CDR3nt: TGCGCCAGCAGCCAAGATTTCGGGGTGGAGGGGAAGACCCAGTTCTTC; CDR3aa: CASSQDFGVEGKTQFF
abundance: few; j_gene: TRBJ1-2; v_gene: TRBV5-1; d_gene: .; CDR3nt: TGCGCCAGTCCGGACGGACCAAATGGCTACACCTTC; CDR3aa: CASPDGPNGYTF
abundance: .; j_gene: TRBJ2-1; v_gene: TRBV5-1; d_gene: .; CDR3nt: TGCGCCAGCAGCTTGGGAGGGCCCAGCCCCAATGAGCAGTTCTTC; CDR3aa: CASSLGGPSPNEQFF
abundance: .; j_gene: TRBJ2-2; v_gene: TRBV4-3; d_gene: .; CDR3nt: TGCGCCAGCAGCCAGAGCTATGGGGGGCTCGCCACCGGGGAGCTGTTTTTT; CDR3aa: CASSQSYGGLATGELFF
abundance: many; j_gene: TRBJ2-2; v_gene: TRBV7-2; d_gene: .; CDR3nt: TGTGCCAGCAGTTTCAGGAACACCGGGGAGCTGTTTTTT; CDR3aa: CASSFRNTGELFF
abundance: .; j_gene: TRBJ1-1; v_gene: TRBV18; d_gene: .; CDR3nt: TGTGCCAGCTCACCAGGGACGGATGAGGGGACTGAAGCTTTCTTT; CDR3aa: CASSPGTDEGTEAFF
abundance: .; j_gene: TRBJ1-1; v_gene: TRBV7-9; d_gene: .; CDR3nt: TGTGCCAGCAGCAAGGACGCAACTGAAGCTTTCTTT; CDR3aa: CASSKDATEAFF
abundance: .; j_gene: TRBJ1-4; v_gene: TRBV5-1; d_gene: .; CDR3nt: TGCGCCAGCAGCCGAATGCCAGGGGATGAAAAACTGTTTTTT; CDR3aa: CASSRMPGDEKLFF
abundance: .; j_gene: TRBJ1-1; v_gene: TRBV29-1; d_gene: TRBD1; CDR3nt: TGCAGCGTTGAGAGGGACAGGGCTTACACTAAAGCTTTCTTT; CDR3aa: CSVERDRAYTKAFF
abundance: .; j_gene: TRBJ2-3; v_gene: TRBV9; d_gene: TRBD2; CDR3nt: TGTGCCAGCAGCCTTCAGCGGGGAGGCGCAGATACGCAGTATTTT; CDR3aa: CASSLQRGGADTQYF
abundance: .; j_gene: TRBJ1-4; v_gene: TRBV29-1; d_gene: TRBD1; CDR3nt: TGCGGCGTGGCGGGACAGTATAATGAAAAACTGTTTTTT; CDR3aa: CGVAGQYNEKLFF
abundance: few; j_gene: TRBJ1-5; v_gene: TRBV7-9; d_gene: .; CDR3nt: TGTGCCAGCAGCCTGACAGCGACTTTCAATCAGCCCCAGCATTTT; CDR3aa: CASSLTATFNQPQHF
abundance: .; j_gene: TRBJ2-5; v_gene: TRBV11-1; d_gene: TRBD1; CDR3nt: TGTGCCAGCAGCTTAGTCTCCAGGGGGCTCAGTGAGACCCAGTACTTC; CDR3aa: CASSLVSRGLSETQYF
abundance: .; j_gene: TRBJ2-3; v_gene: TRBV4-3; d_gene: .; CDR3nt: TGCGCCAGCAGCCAAGATGGAACAGATGCGCAGTATTTT; CDR3aa: CASSQDGTDAQYF
abundance: .; j_gene: TRBJ2-2; v_gene: TRBV30; d_gene: .; CDR3nt: TGTGCCTGGAGAGTTAGACCGAACACCGGGGAGCTGTTTTTT; CDR3aa: CAWRVRPNTGELFF
abundance: many; j_gene: TRBJ1-1; v_gene: TRBV29-1; d_gene: .; CDR3nt: TGCAGCGTTGATTCATCCGGGACACTTAAACGAGAAGCTTTCTTT; CDR3aa: CSVDSSGTLKREAFF
abundance: .; j_gene: TRBJ2-4; v_gene: TRBV7-9; d_gene: TRBD1; CDR3nt: TGTGCCAGCAGCACGGACAGGGACATTCAGTACTTC; CDR3aa: CASSTDRDIQYF
abundance: many; j_gene: TRBJ1-1; v_gene: TRBV5-1; d_gene: .; CDR3nt: TGCGCCACCAGGACAACCGGGGCCGCCTACACTGAAGCTTTCTTT; CDR3aa: CATRTTGAAYTEAFF
abundance: few; j_gene: TRBJ2-3; v_gene: TRBV20-1; d_gene: TRBD1; CDR3nt: TGCAGTGCTAGAGCGACAGGGGTCAGCACAGATACGCAGTATTTT; CDR3aa: CSARATGVSTDTQYF
abundance: .; j_gene: TRBJ1-2; v_gene: TRBV4-1; d_gene: .; CDR3nt: TGCGCCAGCAGCCAAGATCCTACAGGCGACTATGGCTACACCTTC; CDR3aa: CASSQDPTGDYGYTF
abundance: .; j_gene: TRBJ2-3; v_gene: TRBV9; d_gene: .; CDR3nt: TGTGTCAGCAGCCTCTCCGCGGGGCTCCCAGATACGCAGTATTTT; CDR3aa: CVSSLSAGLPDTQYF
abundance: once; j_gene: TRBJ1-4; v_gene: TRBV9; d_gene: .; CDR3nt: TGTGCCAGCAGCCTCCTTGGAGGGCGGGGGGAAAAACTGTTTTTT; CDR3aa: CASSLLGGRGEKLFF
abundance: .; j_gene: TRBJ1-1; v_gene: TRBV7-2; d_gene: .; CDR3nt: TGTGCCAGCAGCGCCCACGGGACACCGAACACTGAAGCTTTCTTT; CDR3aa: CASSAHGTPNTEAFF
abundance: few; j_gene: TRBJ2-7; v_gene: TRBV6-2/TRBV6-3; d_gene: TRBD2; CDR3nt: TGTGCCAGCAGTTACTCGAGACTAGCGGAATCCTACGAGCAGTACTTC; CDR3aa: CASSYSRLAESYEQYF